These 30 T cell receptor beta chains originate from one sample sequenced in a study of blood T cell repertoires in COVID-19. Here immunoSEQ multiplex PCR was the method, and the copy in TCRdb shows in-frame clones only, minus some. The sample carries 130,000 to 150,000 clones, roughly 81% recorded once. The sample taken for sequencing was peripheral blood. The receptors shown here come from a human donor with acute or convalescent COVID-19. The donor label of this sample is uncertain.

The gene calls are TRBV9 and TRBJ2-3; 7 nucleotides match TRBD1. The CDR3 is made up of 12 amino acids. Trimming at V came to 5 bases and at J to 5 bases, leaving 2 bases not matched to a gene. Germline values: CDR1 SGDLS, CDR2 YYNGEE. The CDR3 bases are TGTGCCAGCAGAGGGGGCGGAGATACGCAGTATTTT. This translates into CASRGGGDTQYF.

The V call is TRBV19, the J call TRBJ1-1, with 9 bases matching TRBD1. The CDR3 spans 16 residues. CDR1 is LNHDA, CDR2 SQIVND, per germline (reference sequence). V was pared by 2 bases and J by 5 bases, with 9 bases of the junction left unmatched. The CDR3 sequence is CASSIKGTGIWTEAFF. CDR3 nucleotides: TGTGCCAGTAGTATAAAAGGGACAGGGATTTGGACTGAAGCTTTCTTT.

The V call is TRBV18, the J call TRBJ2-3; 10 nucleotides agree with TRBD2. V trimming: 0 bases; J trimming: 5 bases; junction bases outside the gene matches: 5. CDR3 length: 16 residues. Germline CDR1 KGHSH, CDR2 LQKENI. The CDR3 region has the DNA TGTGCCAGCTCACCACCTGCAGCGGGAGGGCTAGATACGCAGTATTTT. This translates into CASSPPAAGGLDTQYF.

This chain connects TRBV19 to TRBJ2-2, with a possible D match to TRBD2 (6 bases). V lost 6 bases to trimming and J lost 2 bases, with 13 bases between them. Germline CDR1 LNHDA, CDR2 SQIVND (reference sequence). The CDR3 spans 15 residues. The CDR3 loop reads CASRIRGTNTGELFF. CDR3 nucleotide sequence: TGTGCCAGTAGGATACGGGGGACCAACACCGGGGAGCTGTTTTTT.

This clone was recorded a few times. The CDR3 DNA reads TGTGCCAGCAGTTTACGTCCGGGACAGGGGTTTAATTCACCCCTCCACTTT. Its translation: CASSLRPGQGFNSPLHF. The chain joins TRBV27 to TRBJ1-6, with 10 bases that match TRBD1. The CDR3 sequence is 17 residues long. V was pared by 2 bases and J by 6 bases, with 7 bases of the junction left unmatched. Germline V gene sequence: CDR1 MNHEY, CDR2 SMNVEV (reference sequence).

J is TRBJ1-4 and V is TRBV10-3, with D tentatively TRBD1 (5 bases). CDR1 and CDR2 from the germline V gene are ENHRY and SYGVKD. The CDR3 consists of 12 residues. The CDR3 sequence: CAARREGEKLFF. CDR3 bases: TGTGCGGCGAGGCGGGAGGGGGAAAAACTGTTTTTT.

The chain combines TRBV27 with TRBJ1-2; TRBD1 is a possible D gene (6 bases). V lost 5 bases and J 4 bases, leaving 20 bases between the germline ends. CDR1 MNHEY and CDR2 SMNVEV come from the germline V gene (reference sequence). CDR3 length: 16 amino acids. CDR3 sequence: CASSPYLAGGGYGYTF. The CDR3 coding sequence is TGTGCCAGCAGTCCCTACCTCGCGGGGGGCGGCTATGGCTACACCTTC.

The rearrangement uses TRBV28 and TRBJ1-5; 9 bases agree with TRBD1. V lost 6 bases, J lost 2 bases, and 2 bases stayed unmatched. The CDR3 spans 14 residues. Germline CDR1 reads MDHEN; CDR2 reads SYDVKM. The CDR3 region has the DNA TGTGCCAGCAGGGACAGGGGCGGCAATCAGCCCCAGCATTTT. Translating it yields CASRDRGGNQPQHF.

The V gene is TRBV27, the J gene TRBJ1-5, with TRBD1 matching 10 bases. The CDR3 runs to 15 residues. In germline, CDR1 is MNHEY, CDR2 SMNVEV (reference sequence). After removal of 5 bases from V and 9 bases from J, the junction contained 10 bases not matched to a gene. Written as DNA, the CDR3 is TGTGCCAGCAGTCCCGGGGACAGGGGTTTTGGGCCCCAGCATTTT. Its protein product is CASSPGDRGFGPQHF.

The chain combines TRBV6-6 with TRBJ1-4; no clear D gene. Trimming removed 2 bases from V and 8 bases from J, with 12 bases in between. Germline loops: CDR1 MNHNY, CDR2 SVGAGI (reference sequence). The CDR3 runs 14 residues. CDR3 sequence (DNA): TGTGCCAGCAGTTACCCGCACCAACTAGAAAAACTGTTTTTT. Protein: CASSYPHQLEKLFF.

V gene TRBV6-6 combines with J gene TRBJ2-7; TRBD1 agrees at 8 bases. J lost 4 bases, V lost 2 bases, and 1 base had no gene match. Germline lookup yields CDR1 MNHNY and CDR2 SVGAGI (reference sequence). CDR3 length: 13 amino acids. In nucleotides, the CDR3 is TGTGCCAGCAGTTACCGGACAGGGTACGAGCAGTACGTC. Residues: CASSYRTGYEQYV.

This clone came up once. The rearrangement uses TRBV19 and TRBJ1-1; TRBD1 matches at 10 bases. This CDR3 has 14 amino acids. V dropped 5 bases and J dropped 5; count of bases not matched to a gene: 5. The germline CDR1 and CDR2 sequences are LNHDA and SQIVND (reference sequence). The CDR3, as DNA: TGTGCCAGTAGTGGACCGGGACAGGGGACTGAAGCTTTCTTT. Translated: CASSGPGQGTEAFF.

The chain has TRBV7-9 and TRBJ2-5; D not certain. The CDR3 length is 12 residues. The V gene's germline CDR1 is SEHNR and CDR2 FQNEAQ (reference sequence). The V end was cut by 7 bases, the J end by 1 base, with 7 bases between. The CDR3 sequence: CASTLLQETQYF. In DNA, the CDR3 is TGTGCCAGCACCCTACTCCAAGAGACCCAGTACTTC.

This sequence joins TRBV4-3 and TRBJ1-6; D perhaps matches TRBD1 (5 bases). The germline gives CDR1 LGHNA, CDR2 YSLEER. Trimming shortened V by 1 base and J by 10 bases, and 8 bases separated the two germline ends. This CDR3 has 13 residues. This chain's CDR3 is CASSQGPGSPLHF. DNA for the CDR3: TGCGCCAGCAGCCAAGGTCCAGGGTCACCCCTCCACTTT.

This chain uses TRBV7-2 with TRBJ1-1; D is undetermined. The germline CDR1 and CDR2 sequences are SGHTA and FQGNSA. V gave up 6 bases and J gave up 1 base, with 9 bases separating them. The CDR3 length is 13 residues. Here the CDR3 DNA reads TGTGCCAGCAGTCTACAGAGGAACACTGAAGCTTTCTTT. It specifies CASSLQRNTEAFF.

The rearrangement uses TRBV5-5 and TRBJ2-7; 9 nucleotides align to TRBD1. Germline lookup yields CDR1 SGHKS and CDR2 YYEKEE (reference sequence). The trim removed 4 bases at V and 2 bases at J, leaving 19 bases unmatched. The CDR3 sequence is 19 residues long. The CDR3 DNA is TGTGCCAGCAGCCCGCCGGGGACAGGGAAAGTATCGTTCGCCTACGAGCAGTACTTC. This translates into CASSPPGTGKVSFAYEQYF.

CDR3 loop: CASSWGQGGNSPLHF. The CDR3 DNA reads as TGTGCCAGCAGTTGGGGACAGGGCGGGAATTCACCCCTCCACTTT. V and J are TRBV27 and TRBJ1-6; TRBD1 matches 9 bases. Per the germline V gene, CDR1 is MNHEY and CDR2 is SMNVEV (reference sequence). Losses at the gene ends were 4 bases for V and 7 bases for J; bases not matched to a gene: 5. The CDR3 contains 15 residues.

The chain links TRBV6-1 to TRBJ1-2, with TRBD1 matching 8 bases. The ends lost 1 base at V and 4 bases at J; junction bases unmatched: 2. Germline CDR1 MNHNS, CDR2 SASEGT. CDR3 length: 14 amino acids. The CDR3 nucleotides read TGTGCCAGCAGTGAAGGGACAGGGATCTATGGCTACACCTTC. Translated, it gives CASSEGTGIYGYTF.

This chain joins TRBV3-1 (or the pseudogene TRBV3-2) and TRBJ1-2; 8 bases match TRBD1. CDR1 is LGHDT, CDR2 YNNKEL, per germline (reference sequence). The CDR3 extends over 14 amino acids. Trimming took 0 bases from V and 6 from J; bases not matched to a gene: 3. CDR3 DNA sequence: TGTGCCAGCAGCCAAGATACAGGGGGTAATGGCTACACCTTC. Protein product: CASSQDTGGNGYTF.

The CDR3 is CASSYVGAPGNTIYF. Here the CDR3 DNA reads TGTGCCAGCAGCTATGTAGGGGCGCCGGGAAACACCATATATTTT. This chain connects TRBV5-4 to TRBJ1-3, with D perhaps TRBD1 (5 bases). V was clipped by 3 bases and J by 4 bases, with 14 bases between them. The CDR3 has 15 residues. CDR1 and CDR2 from the germline V gene are SGHNT and YYREEE (reference sequence).

This rearrangement joins TRBV6-5 to TRBJ1-2; no definite D call. The V end lost 4 bases, the J end lost 1 base, and 10 bases lay between the germline ends. CDR1 and CDR2 (germline): MNHEY, SVGAGI. The CDR3 is made up of 14 amino acids. The CDR3 spells CASSSPGINYGYTF. The CDR3 nucleotides are TGTGCCAGCAGTTCCCCAGGAATTAACTATGGCTACACCTTC.

This clone was observed a single time. This chain connects TRBV20-1 to TRBJ1-6, with D perhaps matching TRBD1 (5 bases). The CDR3 extends over 11 amino acids. Germline values: CDR1 DFQATT, CDR2 SNEGSKA (reference sequence). V lost 5 bases and J lost 6, with 5 bases in between. CDR3 sequence reads: CSAQGNSPLHF. CDR3 bases: TGCAGTGCTCAGGGTAATTCACCCCTCCACTTT.

Only one count was recorded for this clone. This chain links TRBV19 with TRBJ2-5, with 7 nucleotides matching TRBD1. Germline CDR1 reads LNHDA; CDR2 reads SQIVND (reference sequence). This CDR3 has 13 amino acids. V was clipped by 3 bases and J by 3 bases; unmatched bases: 1. The CDR3, as DNA: TGTGCCAGTAGTATGGGGACAGAAGAGACCCAGTACTTC. It yields the protein CASSMGTEETQYF.

This clone was detected only once. The chain recombines TRBV6-5 with TRBJ1-2; 8 bases are a match to TRBD1. The junction had 0 bases not matched to a gene; V was cut back by 2 bases and J by 4 bases. The CDR3 length is 13 residues. The V gene's germline CDR1 is MNHEY and CDR2 SVGAGI. For the CDR3, the DNA is TGTGCCAGCAGTTACGACAGGGGCTATGGCTACACCTTC. Translating gives CASSYDRGYGYTF.

This rearrangement joins TRBV18 to TRBJ2-5; TRBD1 aligns across 7 bases. V lost 5 bases to trimming and J lost 5 bases; unmatched junction nucleotides: 5. Germline CDR1 and CDR2: KGHSH and LQKENI. The CDR3 sequence is 13 residues long. CDR3 residues: CASSKTGTETQYF. In DNA, the CDR3 is TGTGCCAGCTCAAAGACAGGGACCGAGACCCAGTACTTC.

The V call is TRBV7-8, the J call TRBJ1-6; 7 bases map to TRBD1. The CDR3 is 15 residues long. After removal of 1 base from V and 5 bases from J, the junction contained 2 bases not matched to a gene. From germline, CDR1 is SGHVS and CDR2 FQNEAQ. DNA of the CDR3: TGTGCCAGCAGCTTAGGACAGGGCGATAATTCACCCCTCCACTTT. Protein product: CASSLGQGDNSPLHF.

This rearrangement joins TRBV7-9 to TRBJ1-1; D unclear. CDR3 length: 14 residues. Germline loops: CDR1 SEHNR, CDR2 FQNEAQ (reference sequence). Trimming pared 1 base from V and 1 base from J, leaving 7 bases between. The DNA for the CDR3 is TGTGCCAGCAGCTTAGTTCACAAGAACACTGAAGCTTTCTTT. Amino acids: CASSLVHKNTEAFF. The full variable domain, its missing parts supplied by reference TRBV7-9 and TRBJ1-1, is DTGVSQNPRHKITKRGQNVTFRCDPISEHNRLYWYRQTLGQGPEFLTYFQNEAQLEKSRLLSDRFSAERPKGSFSTLEIQRTEQGDSAMYLCASSLVHKNTEAFFGQGTRLTVV.

This chain uses TRBV28 with TRBJ1-2, with TRBD1 matching 9 bases. CDR3 size: 14 residues. V trimming: 7 bases; J trimming: 8 bases; junction bases outside the gene matches: 11. Germline V CDR1 and CDR2: MDHEN, SYDVKM. CDR3 sequence reads: CASTRDRAYGGYTF. The CDR3, as DNA: TGTGCCAGCACCCGGGACAGGGCGTATGGAGGCTACACCTTC.

The rearrangement links TRBV6-1 to TRBJ1-2; D gene ambiguous. The V gene lost 5 bases and the J gene lost 0 bases, with 13 bases spanning the gap. The CDR3 is 15 amino acids. Germline V gene sequence: CDR1 MNHNS, CDR2 SASEGT. The CDR3 nucleotides are TGTGCCAGCAGTTCCCACAGCTCATCTAACTATGGCTACACCTTC. As protein: CASSSHSSSNYGYTF.

This clone came up once. V is TRBV29-1 and J is TRBJ1-5; a weak D match, TRBD1 (6 bases). Germline values: CDR1 SQVTM, CDR2 ANQGSEA. The CDR3 consists of 14 residues. V was cut by 4 bases and J by 1 base, with 11 bases left in between. The CDR3 DNA reads as TGCAGCGTTGCGACAGGCCCGAGCAATCAGCCCCAGCATTTT. Translating gives CSVATGPSNQPQHF.